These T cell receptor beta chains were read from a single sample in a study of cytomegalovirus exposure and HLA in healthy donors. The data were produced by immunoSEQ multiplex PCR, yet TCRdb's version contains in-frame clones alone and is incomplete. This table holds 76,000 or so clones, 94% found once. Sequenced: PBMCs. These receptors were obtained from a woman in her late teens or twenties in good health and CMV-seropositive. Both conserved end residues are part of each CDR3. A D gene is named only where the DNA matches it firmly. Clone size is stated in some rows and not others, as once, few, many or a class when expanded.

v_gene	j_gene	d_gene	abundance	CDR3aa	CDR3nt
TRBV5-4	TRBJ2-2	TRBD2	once	CASSLGGASGELFF	TGTGCCAGCAGCCTCGGGGGGGCCTCCGGGGAGCTGTTTTTT
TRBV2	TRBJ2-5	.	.	CASSEFGGGETQYF	TGTGCCAGCAGTGAATTTGGCGGTGGGGAGACCCAGTACTTC
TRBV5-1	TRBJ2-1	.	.	CASSLASGYNEQFF	TGCGCCAGCAGCCTAGCCAGCGGGTACAATGAGCAGTTCTTC
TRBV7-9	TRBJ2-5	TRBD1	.	CASSFNRGQETQYF	TGTGCCAGCAGCTTTAACAGGGGGCAAGAGACCCAGTACTTC
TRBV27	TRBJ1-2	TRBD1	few	CASSLQGVVGYTF	TGTGCCAGCAGTTTGCAGGGGGTCGTTGGCTACACCTTC
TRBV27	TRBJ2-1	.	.	CASALGSYNEQFF	TGTGCCAGCGCCCTAGGCTCCTACAATGAGCAGTTCTTC
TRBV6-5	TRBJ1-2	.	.	CASSPREDYGYTF	TGTGCCAGCAGTCCCAGGGAAGACTATGGCTACACCTTC
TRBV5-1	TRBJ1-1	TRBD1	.	CASSKDRGVLTEAFF	TGCGCCAGCAGCAAAGACAGGGGCGTGCTCACTGAAGCTTTCTTT
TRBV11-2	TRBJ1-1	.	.	CASSPIREGMNTEAFF	TGTGCCAGCAGCCCGATCAGGGAAGGAATGAACACTGAAGCTTTCTTT
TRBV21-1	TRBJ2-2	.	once	CASSKVTGHPLLRLNTGELFF	TGTGCCAGCAGCAAAGTTACGGGACACCCCCTACTGCGGTTGAACACCGGGGAGCTGTTTTTT
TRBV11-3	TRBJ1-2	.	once	CASSQTHPYGYTF	TGTGCCAGCAGCCAGACTCACCCTTATGGCTACACCTTC
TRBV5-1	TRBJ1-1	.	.	CASSWTDSNTEAFF	TGCGCCAGCAGCTGGACAGACTCGAACACTGAAGCTTTCTTT
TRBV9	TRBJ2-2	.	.	CATQGGAGELFF	TGTGCCACCCAGGGGGGTGCCGGGGAGCTGTTTTTT
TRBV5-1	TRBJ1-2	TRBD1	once	CASSWGQLYGYTF	TGCGCCAGCAGCTGGGGACAGCTTTATGGCTACACCTTC
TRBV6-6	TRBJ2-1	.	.	CASSYLTSEFF	TGTGCCAGCAGTTACCTAACGAGCGAGTTCTTC
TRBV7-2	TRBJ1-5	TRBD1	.	CASSSRTGRGQPQHF	TGTGCCAGCAGCTCAAGGACAGGGCGGGGCCAGCCCCAGCATTTT
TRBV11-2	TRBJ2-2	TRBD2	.	CASRRLAGNTGELFF	TGTGCCAGCAGGCGACTAGCGGGCAACACCGGGGAGCTGTTTTTT
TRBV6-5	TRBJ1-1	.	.	CASSLAEEMNTEAFF	TGTGCCAGCAGTTTGGCAGAAGAAATGAACACTGAAGCTTTCTTT
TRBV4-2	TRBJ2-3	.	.	CASSRDSTSTDTQYF	TGTGCCAGCAGCCGGGACTCCACTAGCACAGATACGCAGTATTTT
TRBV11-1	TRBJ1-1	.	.	CASSLALAKSNTEAFF	TGTGCCAGCAGCTTAGCACTTGCCAAGTCGAACACTGAAGCTTTCTTT
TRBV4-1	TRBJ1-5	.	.	CASSQPTKGRNQPQHF	TGCGCCAGCAGCCAACCTACCAAGGGGCGCAATCAGCCCCAGCATTTT
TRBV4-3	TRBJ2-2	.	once	CASSQDSASGELFF	TGCGCCAGCAGCCAAGATAGCGCGTCCGGGGAGCTGTTTTTT
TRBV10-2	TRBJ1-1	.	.	CASKGNSGKNTEAFF	TGCGCCAGCAAGGGGAATTCAGGGAAGAACACTGAAGCTTTCTTT
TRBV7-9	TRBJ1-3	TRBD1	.	CASSPSTGTWGNTIYF	TGTGCCAGCAGCCCGTCGACAGGGACGTGGGGAAACACCATATATTTT
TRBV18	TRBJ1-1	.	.	CASSPPGFSAFF	TGTGCCAGCTCACCCCCGGGGTTCTCGGCTTTCTTT
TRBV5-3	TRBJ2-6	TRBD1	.	CARSEQEGQGAPENSGANVLTF	TGTGCCAGAAGTGAACAGGAGGGACAGGGGGCCCCTGAGAATTCTGGGGCCAACGTCCTGACTTTC
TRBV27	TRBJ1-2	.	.	CASSSLDRFDLNGYTF	TGTGCCAGCAGTTCATTAGACAGGTTTGATTTGAATGGCTACACCTTC
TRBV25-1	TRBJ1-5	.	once	CASSESVREDSNQPQHF	TGTGCCAGCAGTGAATCGGTGAGGGAGGATAGCAATCAGCCCCAGCATTTT
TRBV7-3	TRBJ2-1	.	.	CASSLMAEYNEQFF	TGTGCCAGCAGCTTAATGGCTGAATACAATGAGCAGTTCTTC
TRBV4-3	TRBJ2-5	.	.	CASSYTRWETQYF	TGCGCCAGCAGCTATACAAGATGGGAGACCCAGTACTTC
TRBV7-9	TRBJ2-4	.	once	CASSSPKNIQYF	TGTGCCAGCAGCTCCCCTAAAAACATTCAGTACTTC
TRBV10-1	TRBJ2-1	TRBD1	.	CASSRPDGQGWNEQFF	TGCGCCAGCAGTCGTCCAGATGGACAGGGGTGGAATGAGCAGTTCTTC
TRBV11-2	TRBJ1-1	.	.	CASSLERVRTEAFF	TGTGCCAGCAGCTTAGAACGGGTGCGGACTGAAGCTTTCTTT
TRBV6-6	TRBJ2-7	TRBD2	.	CASTVGLAGPSEQYF	TGTGCCAGCACCGTAGGACTAGCGGGGCCCTCAGAGCAGTACTTC
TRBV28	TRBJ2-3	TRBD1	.	CASSPSGTGKDTQYF	TGTGCCAGCAGCCCATCCGGGACAGGGAAAGATACGCAGTATTTT
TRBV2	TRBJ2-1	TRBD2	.	CASVPTSGVPEYNEQFF	TGTGCCAGCGTCCCAACTAGCGGGGTACCAGAATACAATGAGCAGTTCTTC
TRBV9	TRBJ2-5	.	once	CASSVAVGGETQYF	TGTGCCAGCAGCGTAGCGGTGGGGGGAGAGACCCAGTACTTC
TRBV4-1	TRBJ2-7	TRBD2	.	CASSQDPGLAVYEQYF	TGCGCCAGCAGCCAAGATCCGGGACTAGCGGTATACGAGCAGTACTTC
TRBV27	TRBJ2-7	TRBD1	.	CASSLRVDRAYEQYF	TGTGCCAGCAGTTTACGCGTGGACAGGGCCTACGAGCAGTACTTC
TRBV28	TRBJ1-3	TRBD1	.	CASSIPTGPGGTIYF	TGTGCCAGCAGTATACCGACAGGGCCCGGGGGCACCATATATTTT
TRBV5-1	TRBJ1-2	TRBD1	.	CASSVQGGKNYGYTF	TGCGCCAGCAGCGTACAGGGGGGGAAGAACTATGGCTACACCTTC
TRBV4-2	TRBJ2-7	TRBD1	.	CASSQVRDRAMYEQYF	TGTGCCAGCAGCCAAGTAAGAGACAGGGCTATGTACGAGCAGTACTTC
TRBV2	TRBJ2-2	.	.	CASSSQGLNTGELFF	TGTGCCAGCAGCTCACAGGGATTGAACACCGGGGAGCTGTTTTTT
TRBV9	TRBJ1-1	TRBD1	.	CASSGGTGVGKAFF	TGTGCCAGCAGCGGGGGAACAGGGGTAGGGAAGGCTTTCTTT
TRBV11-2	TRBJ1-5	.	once	CASSRGINQPQHF	TGTGCCAGCAGCCGCGGGATCAATCAGCCCCAGCATTTT
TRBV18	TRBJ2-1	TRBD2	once	CASSPGLAGHYNEQFF	TGTGCCAGCTCACCCGGACTAGCGGGTCACTACAATGAGCAGTTCTTC